This TCR beta chain was sequenced in a study of cytomegalovirus exposure and HLA in healthy donors. Study-level background: The early release's HLA-typed donors yielded roughly 85 million unique TCRs. Clustering assigned 81% of the approximately 400 genotyped donors to the Caucasian-associated ancestry cluster.

The study ran its PCR with 60 Vbeta and 13 Jbeta primers. Sequencing was performed with immunoSEQ multiplex PCR; in TCRdb, only in-frame clones are kept and a portion is missing. The table lists 250,000 to 350,000 clones, about 75% of them singletons. Worth noting for this clone: Its target is unknown.

Germline V gene lookup returns CDR1 SQVTM and CDR2 ANQGSEA. CDR3 length equals 12 residues. The ends were cut back, 5 bases at V and 4 bases at J, with 9 bases in the middle. General study results and limits: Investigators reported 150 to 200 TCR beta chains as tied to cytomegalovirus. In vitro data verified a few CMV-associated chains as specific for CMV antigens.

This receptor was identified in a female donor in good health and CMV-seronegative. Sequencing input: PBMCs. J is TRBJ1-5 and V is TRBV29-1, with a tentative D call TRBD1 (6 bases). For the CDR3, the DNA is TGCAGCGTTCGGCAGGGGAATCAGCCCCAGCATTTT. Translating it yields CSVRQGNQPQHF.